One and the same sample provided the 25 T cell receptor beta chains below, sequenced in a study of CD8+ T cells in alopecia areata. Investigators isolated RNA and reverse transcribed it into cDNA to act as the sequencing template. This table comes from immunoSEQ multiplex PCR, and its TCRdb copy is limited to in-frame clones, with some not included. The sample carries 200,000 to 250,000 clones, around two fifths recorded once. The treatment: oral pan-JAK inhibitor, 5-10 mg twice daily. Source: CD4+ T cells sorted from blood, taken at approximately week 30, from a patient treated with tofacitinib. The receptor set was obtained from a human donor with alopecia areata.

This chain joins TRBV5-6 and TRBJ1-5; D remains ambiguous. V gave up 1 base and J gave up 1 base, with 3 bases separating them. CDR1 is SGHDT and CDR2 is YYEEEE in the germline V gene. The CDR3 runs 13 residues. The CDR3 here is CASSLSSNQPQHF. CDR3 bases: TGTGCCAGCAGCTTGTCCAGCAATCAGCCCCAGCATTTT.

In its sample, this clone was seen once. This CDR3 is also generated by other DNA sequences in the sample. For the CDR3, the DNA is TGTGCCAGCAGTTACTCCCGGGACACGAACCAGCCCCAGCATTTT. Protein product: CASSYSRDTNQPQHF. This chain links TRBV6-5 with TRBJ1-5, with D perhaps TRBD1 (6 bases). Trimming removed 0 bases at V and 7 bases at J, with 13 bases between. Germline lookup yields CDR1 MNHEY and CDR2 SVGAGI. The CDR3 spans 15 residues.

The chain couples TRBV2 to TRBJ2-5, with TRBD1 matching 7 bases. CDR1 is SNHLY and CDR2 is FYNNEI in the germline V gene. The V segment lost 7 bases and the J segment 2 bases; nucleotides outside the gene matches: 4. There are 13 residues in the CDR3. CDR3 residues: CASKSDRQETQYF. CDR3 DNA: TGTGCCAGCAAATCGGACAGGCAAGAGACCCAGTACTTC.

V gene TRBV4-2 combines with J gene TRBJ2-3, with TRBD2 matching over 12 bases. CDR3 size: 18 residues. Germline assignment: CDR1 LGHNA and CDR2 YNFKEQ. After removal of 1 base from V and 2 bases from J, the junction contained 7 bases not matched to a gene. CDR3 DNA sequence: TGTGCCAGCAGCCAAGTAACTAGCGGGAGGCTTGACACAGATACGCAGTATTTT. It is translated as CASSQVTSGRLDTDTQYF.

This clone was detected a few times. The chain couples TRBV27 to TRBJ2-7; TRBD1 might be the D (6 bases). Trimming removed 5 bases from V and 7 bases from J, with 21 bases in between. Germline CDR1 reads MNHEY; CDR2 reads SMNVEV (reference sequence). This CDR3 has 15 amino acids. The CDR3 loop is CASSPWGQGTWEQYF. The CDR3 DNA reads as TGTGCCAGCAGTCCATGGGGGCAGGGAACCTGGGAGCAGTACTTC.

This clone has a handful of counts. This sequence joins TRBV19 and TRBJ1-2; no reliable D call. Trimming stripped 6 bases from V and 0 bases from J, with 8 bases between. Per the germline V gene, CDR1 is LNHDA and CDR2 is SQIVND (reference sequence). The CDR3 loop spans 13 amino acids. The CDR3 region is CASRVQANYGYTF. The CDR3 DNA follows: TGTGCCAGTAGGGTGCAGGCTAACTATGGCTACACCTTC.

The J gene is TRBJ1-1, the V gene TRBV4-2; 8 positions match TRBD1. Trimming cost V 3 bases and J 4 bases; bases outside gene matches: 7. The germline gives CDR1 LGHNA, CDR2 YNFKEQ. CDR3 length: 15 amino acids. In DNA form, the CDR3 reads TGTGCCAGCAGCCACCAGGACAGGGCGGCCACTGAAGCTTTCTTT. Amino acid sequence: CASSHQDRAATEAFF.

In DNA, the CDR3 is TGCGCCAGCAGCTTGACAGGGAGTGGCAATCAGCCCCAGCATTTT. It yields the protein CASSLTGSGNQPQHF. The rearrangement uses TRBV5-1 and TRBJ1-5; a weak D match, TRBD1 (6 bases). V was clipped by 1 base and J by 2 bases, with 10 bases between them. This CDR3 region has 15 residues. The V gene's germline CDR1 is SGHRS and CDR2 YFSETQ.

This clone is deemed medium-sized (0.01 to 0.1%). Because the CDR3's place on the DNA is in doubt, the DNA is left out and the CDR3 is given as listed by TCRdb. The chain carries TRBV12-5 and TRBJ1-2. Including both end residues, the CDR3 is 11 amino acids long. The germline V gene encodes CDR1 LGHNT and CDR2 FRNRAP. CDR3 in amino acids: CASGSVRGYTF.

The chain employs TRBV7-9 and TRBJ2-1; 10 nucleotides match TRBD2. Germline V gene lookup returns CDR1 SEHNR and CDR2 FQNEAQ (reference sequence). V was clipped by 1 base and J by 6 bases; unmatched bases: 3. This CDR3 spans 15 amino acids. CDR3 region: CASSLVSGGANEQFF. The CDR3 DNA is TGTGCCAGCAGCTTAGTAAGCGGGGGGGCCAATGAGCAGTTCTTC.

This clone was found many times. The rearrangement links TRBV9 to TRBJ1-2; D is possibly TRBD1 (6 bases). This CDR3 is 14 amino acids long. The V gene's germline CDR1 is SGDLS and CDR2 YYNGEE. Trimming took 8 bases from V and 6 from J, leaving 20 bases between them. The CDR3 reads CASSTGRATNGYTF. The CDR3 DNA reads TGTGCCAGTTCGACAGGACGAGCTACGAATGGCTACACCTTC.

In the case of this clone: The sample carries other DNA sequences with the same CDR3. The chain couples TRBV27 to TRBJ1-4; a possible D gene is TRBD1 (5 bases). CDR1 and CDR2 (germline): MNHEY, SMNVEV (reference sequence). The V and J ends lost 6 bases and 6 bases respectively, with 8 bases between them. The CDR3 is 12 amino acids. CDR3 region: CASRRGDEKLFF. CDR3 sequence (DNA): TGTGCCAGCAGACGGGGGGATGAAAAACTGTTTTTT.

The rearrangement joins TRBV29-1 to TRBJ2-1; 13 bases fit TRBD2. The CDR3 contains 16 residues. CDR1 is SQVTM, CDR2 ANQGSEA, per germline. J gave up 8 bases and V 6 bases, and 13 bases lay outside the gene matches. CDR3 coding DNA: TGCAGCGTGCCCAAAACTAGCGGGAGGGCCCTTGATGAGCAGTTCTTC. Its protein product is CSVPKTSGRALDEQFF.

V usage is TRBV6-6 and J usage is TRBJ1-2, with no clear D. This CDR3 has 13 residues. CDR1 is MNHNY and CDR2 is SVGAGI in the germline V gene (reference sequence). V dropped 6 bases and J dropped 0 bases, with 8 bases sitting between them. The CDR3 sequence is CASSPGTNYGYTF. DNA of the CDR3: TGTGCCAGCAGCCCTGGGACTAACTATGGCTACACCTTC.

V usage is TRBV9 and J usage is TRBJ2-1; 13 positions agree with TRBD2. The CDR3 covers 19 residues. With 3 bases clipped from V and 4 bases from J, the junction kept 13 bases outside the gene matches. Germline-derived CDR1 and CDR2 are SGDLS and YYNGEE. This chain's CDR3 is CASSGDLLAGGPRYNEQFF. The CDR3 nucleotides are TGTGCCAGCAGCGGAGATTTACTAGCGGGAGGGCCGAGATACAATGAGCAGTTCTTC.

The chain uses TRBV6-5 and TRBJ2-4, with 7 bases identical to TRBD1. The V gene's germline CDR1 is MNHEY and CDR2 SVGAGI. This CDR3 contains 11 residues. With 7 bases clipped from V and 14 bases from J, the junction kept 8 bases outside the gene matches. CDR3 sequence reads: CASNQGGAEYF. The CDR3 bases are TGTGCCAGCAACCAAGGGGGCGCCGAGTACTTC.

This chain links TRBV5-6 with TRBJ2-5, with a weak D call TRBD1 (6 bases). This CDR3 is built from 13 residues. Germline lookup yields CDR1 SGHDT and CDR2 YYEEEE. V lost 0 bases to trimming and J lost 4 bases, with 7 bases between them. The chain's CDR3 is CASSLGGRETQYF. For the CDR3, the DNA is TGTGCCAGCAGCTTGGGGGGGCGAGAGACCCAGTACTTC.

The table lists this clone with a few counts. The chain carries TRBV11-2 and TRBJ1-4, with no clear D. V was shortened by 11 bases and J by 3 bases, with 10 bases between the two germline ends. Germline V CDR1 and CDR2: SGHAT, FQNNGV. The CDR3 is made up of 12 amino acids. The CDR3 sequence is CAFDLANEKLFF. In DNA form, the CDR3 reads TGTGCCTTCGACCTCGCTAATGAAAAACTGTTTTTT. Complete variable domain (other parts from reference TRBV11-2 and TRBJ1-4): EAGVAQSPRYKIIEKRQSVAFWCNPISGHATLYWYQQILGQGPKLLIQFQNNGVVDDSQLPKDRFSAERLKGVDSTLKIQPAKLEDSAVYLCAFDLANEKLFFGSGTQLSVL.

The CDR3 sequence: CAISESIEGGLVLGANVLTF. The CDR3 DNA reads TGTGCCATCAGTGAGTCGATCGAAGGAGGGTTAGTCTTGGGGGCCAACGTCCTGACTTTC. The chain combines TRBV10-3 with TRBJ2-6; tentative D call: TRBD2 (6 bases). This CDR3 spans 20 amino acids. Germline CDR1 reads ENHRY; CDR2 reads SYGVKD. The ends were cut back, 0 bases at V and 4 bases at J, with 22 bases in the middle.

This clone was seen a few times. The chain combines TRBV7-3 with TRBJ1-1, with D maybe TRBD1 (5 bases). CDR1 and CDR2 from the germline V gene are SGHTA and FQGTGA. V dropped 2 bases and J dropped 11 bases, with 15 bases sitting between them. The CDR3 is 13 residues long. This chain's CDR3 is CASSLGTAQEAFF. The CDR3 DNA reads TGTGCCAGCAGCTTAGGGACCGCCCAGGAGGCTTTCTTT.

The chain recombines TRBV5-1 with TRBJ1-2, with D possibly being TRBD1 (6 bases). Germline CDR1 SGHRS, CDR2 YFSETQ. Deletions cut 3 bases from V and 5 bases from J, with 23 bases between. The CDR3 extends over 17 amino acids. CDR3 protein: CASSSRGRGRPHYGYTF. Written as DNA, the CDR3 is TGCGCCAGCAGCTCCCGGGGCAGGGGCCGCCCTCATTATGGCTACACCTTC.

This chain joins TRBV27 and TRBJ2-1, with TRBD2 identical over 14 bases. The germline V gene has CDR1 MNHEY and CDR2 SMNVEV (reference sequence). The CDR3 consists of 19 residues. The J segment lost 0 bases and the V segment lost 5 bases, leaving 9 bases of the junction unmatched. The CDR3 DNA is TGTGCCAGCAGTCCGAGGGGACTAGCGGGAGCTACCTCCTACAATGAGCAGTTCTTC. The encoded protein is CASSPRGLAGATSYNEQFF.

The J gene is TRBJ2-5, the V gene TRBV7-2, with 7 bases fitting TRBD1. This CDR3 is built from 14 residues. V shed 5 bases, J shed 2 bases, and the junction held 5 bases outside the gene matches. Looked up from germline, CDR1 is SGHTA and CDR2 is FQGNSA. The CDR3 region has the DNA TGTGCCAGCAGCCCGGACAGGTTACAAGAGACCCAGTACTTC. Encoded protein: CASSPDRLQETQYF.

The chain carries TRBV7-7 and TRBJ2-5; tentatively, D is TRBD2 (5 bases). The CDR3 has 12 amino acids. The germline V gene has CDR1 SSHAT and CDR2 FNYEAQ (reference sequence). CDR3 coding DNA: TGTGCTAGTAGCGAGATCCGGGAGACCCAGTACTTC. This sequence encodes CASSEIRETQYF. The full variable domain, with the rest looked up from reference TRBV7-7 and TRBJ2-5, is GAGVSQSPRYKVTKRGQDVTLRCDPISSHATLYWYQQALGQGPEFLTYFNYEAQPDKSGLPSDRFSAERPEGSISTLTIQRTEQRDSAMYRCASSEIRETQYFGPGTRLLVL.

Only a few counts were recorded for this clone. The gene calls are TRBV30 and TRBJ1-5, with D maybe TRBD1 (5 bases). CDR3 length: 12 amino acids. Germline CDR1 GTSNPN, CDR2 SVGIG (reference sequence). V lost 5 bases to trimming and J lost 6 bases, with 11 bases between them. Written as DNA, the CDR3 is TGTGCCTGGGGGACGGTGGGTCAGCCCCAGCATTTT. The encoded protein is CAWGTVGQPQHF.